The 22 T cell receptor beta chains in this list originate from one sample, sequenced in a study of CD8+ T cells in alopecia areata. It was cDNA, reverse transcribed from extracted RNA, that served as the sequencing template. Generated by immunoSEQ multiplex PCR, the TCRdb table keeps only in-frame clones and is missing some. The table records 90,000 to 100,000 clones, 60% to 75% of them present only once. Treatment described: oral pan-JAK inhibitor, 5-10 mg twice daily. This specimen was CD8+ T cells sorted from blood, taken at week 4, from a patient treated with tofacitinib. The receptors stem from a human donor with alopecia areata.

This chain connects TRBV7-9 to TRBJ1-5; the D gene is possibly TRBD1 (5 bases). The V and J ends lost 4 bases and 2 bases respectively, with 15 bases between them. The CDR3 totals 16 residues. The germline V gene encodes CDR1 SEHNR and CDR2 FQNEAQ (reference sequence). CDR3 amino acids: CASSSPEGPGNQPQHF. CDR3 DNA: TGTGCCAGCAGCTCGCCGGAGGGGCCGGGCAATCAGCCCCAGCATTTT.

This clone was seen just once. The chain employs TRBV29-1 and TRBJ1-2, with 7 bases fitting TRBD1. The V gene's germline CDR1 is SQVTM and CDR2 ANQGSEA. This CDR3 has 13 amino acids. After removal of 5 bases from V and 3 bases from J, the junction contained 6 bases not matched to a gene. The CDR3 bases are TGCAGCGTTACCGACAGGGATCACTATGGCTACACCTTC. Translating it yields CSVTDRDHYGYTF.

The V and J genes are TRBV29-1 and TRBJ2-2; 9 bases align to TRBD2. The CDR3 consists of 15 residues. Germline CDR1 is SQVTM and CDR2 is ANQGSEA. V trimming: 0 bases; J trimming: 6 bases; junction bases outside the gene matches: 5. Here the CDR3 reads CSVEDVAGVPGELFF. For the CDR3, the DNA is TGCAGCGTTGAAGACGTAGCGGGAGTCCCCGGGGAGCTGTTTTTT.

This clone was seen a few times. The CDR3 sequence is CASSLVSWREGLNYGYTF. The CDR3 coding sequence is TGTGCCAGCAGCTTAGTATCGTGGCGGGAGGGCCTTAACTATGGCTACACCTTC. The genes are TRBV7-2 and TRBJ1-2; D is ambiguous. Germline CDR1 is SGHTA and CDR2 is FQGNSA. V lost 1 base to trimming and J lost 1 base, with 19 bases between them. The CDR3 is 18 amino acids.

The chain couples TRBV27 to TRBJ2-1, with 10 bases lining up with TRBD2. Germline values: CDR1 MNHEY, CDR2 SMNVEV (reference sequence). This CDR3 is built from 19 residues. The J segment lost 7 bases and the V segment lost 3 bases, leaving 18 bases of the junction unmatched. CDR3 nucleotides: TGTGCCAGCAGTTTGACCTCAGCGGGAGGGCCCAGGGTCAGAAATGAGCAGTTCTTC. It specifies CASSLTSAGGPRVRNEQFF.

The rearrangement joins TRBV12-5 to TRBJ1-1; D gene uncertain. The V gene lost 10 bases and the J gene lost 0 bases, with 9 bases spanning the gap. CDR3 length: 12 amino acids. From germline, CDR1 is LGHNT and CDR2 FRNRAP. CDR3 in amino acids: CATSGLNTEAFF. The CDR3 region has the DNA TGTGCTACATCGGGTTTGAACACTGAAGCTTTCTTT.

This clone has more than one count but fewer than ten. The chain is built from TRBV19 and TRBJ2-4; 9 bases are shared with TRBD1. With V trimmed by 10 bases and J by 8 bases, 6 bases remained unmatched. There are 12 residues in the CDR3. Germline lookup yields CDR1 LNHDA and CDR2 SQIVND (reference sequence). In DNA, the CDR3 is TGTGCCACAAGACAGGGGGGAGACATTCAGTACTTC. Its protein product is CATRQGGDIQYF.

This clone was seen only once. The chain is built from TRBV27 and TRBJ2-1; perhaps TRBD2 as D (6 bases). This CDR3 contains 14 residues. Trimming stripped 9 bases from V and 2 bases from J, with 14 bases between. The germline V gene encodes CDR1 MNHEY and CDR2 SMNVEV (reference sequence). In DNA, the CDR3 is TGTGCCAGTAGACCCCCGGGGGCCTACAATGAGCAGTTCTTC. Translating it yields CASRPPGAYNEQFF.

There are a few counts of this clone. The chain couples TRBV5-1 to TRBJ2-7; D uncertain. This CDR3 comprises 14 residues. V was cut by 4 bases and J by 4 bases, with 15 bases left in between. Germline CDR1 and CDR2: SGHRS and YFSETQ. The CDR3 DNA follows: TGCGCCAGCAGCCCTTTTTCGGACGGATACGAGCAGTACTTC. It translates to CASSPFSDGYEQYF.

This chain links TRBV29-1 with TRBJ2-7, with 10 bases matching TRBD1. Germline V lookup: CDR1 SQVTM, CDR2 ANQGSEA. With 6 bases clipped from V and 2 bases from J, the junction kept 7 bases outside the gene matches. CDR3 length equals 14 residues. Written as DNA, the CDR3 is TGCAGCGTGGCGGACAGGGGGGCCGCCTACGAGCAGTACTTC. Encoded protein: CSVADRGAAYEQYF.

This clone has only a few counts. The chain has TRBV9 and TRBJ2-3; 11 positions match TRBD2. Trimming removed 3 bases from V and 5 bases from J; junction bases left unmatched: 8. Germline values: CDR1 SGDLS, CDR2 YYNGEE. The CDR3 is 16 residues long. CDR3 in DNA: TGTGCCAGCAGCGGGGATAGCGGGGGGGCACGAGATACGCAGTATTTT. Translation: CASSGDSGGARDTQYF. Full variable domain (remainder filled in from reference TRBV9 and TRBJ2-3): DSGVTQTPKHLITATGQRVTLRCSPRSGDLSVYWYQQSLDQGLQFLIQYYNGEERAKGNILERFSAQQFPDLHSELNLSSLELGDSALYFCASSGDSGGARDTQYFGPGTRLTVL.

This rearrangement joins TRBV7-2 to TRBJ2-1; D unresolved. The CDR3 is 13 residues long. Germline V lookup: CDR1 SGHTA, CDR2 FQGNSA. Trimming removed 5 bases at V and 2 bases at J, with 7 bases between. The DNA for the CDR3 is TGTGCCAGCAGCCCCCCGGCCTACAATGAGCAGTTCTTC. Its protein is CASSPPAYNEQFF.

The V gene is TRBV27, the J gene TRBJ2-2; D ambiguous. Trimming cost V 5 bases and J 1 base, with 8 bases left between them. The CDR3 is made up of 14 amino acids. Germline lookup yields CDR1 MNHEY and CDR2 SMNVEV (reference sequence). The CDR3 DNA follows: TGTGCCAGCAGTCGGCAAGGGAACACCGGGGAGCTGTTTTTT. This gives the protein CASSRQGNTGELFF.

The V and J genes are TRBV7-2 and TRBJ1-1, with D tentatively TRBD1 (5 bases). The CDR3 runs to 16 residues. Trimming stripped 2 bases from V and 6 bases from J, with 19 bases between. The V gene's germline CDR1 is SGHTA and CDR2 FQGNSA. CDR3 in amino acids: CASSLPEDYRYPEAFF. Here the CDR3 DNA reads TGTGCCAGCAGCTTACCGGAAGATTACAGGTACCCTGAAGCTTTCTTT.

This clone was observed a few times. Additional DNA sequences in this sample encode the identical CDR3. This chain links TRBV29-1 with TRBJ2-3, with D uncertain. The CDR3 totals 11 residues. Germline assignment: CDR1 SQVTM and CDR2 ANQGSEA. V was trimmed by 4 bases and J by 3 bases, leaving 5 bases between them. The DNA of the CDR3 is TGCAGCGTTGGAGGAACAGATACGCAGTATTTT. Translation gives CSVGGTDTQYF.

This clone was seen just once. In DNA form, the CDR3 reads TGTGCCAGCAGCTACCAGGAAGGACTAGCGGGACCCTACGAGCAGTACTTC. As protein: CASSYQEGLAGPYEQYF. This chain uses TRBV7-8 with TRBJ2-7; 12 bases are a match to TRBD2. The germline V gene has CDR1 SGHVS and CDR2 FQNEAQ. The CDR3 runs 17 residues. Germline trimming cut 4 bases from V and 2 bases from J; bases unmatched to any gene: 9.

As regards this clone: A junction boundary mismatches the germline segment, possibly from a read error. The rearrangement joins TRBV4-1 to TRBJ2-6; TRBD2 is a possible D gene (5 bases). The germline V gene has CDR1 MGHRA and CDR2 YSYEKL. The CDR3 loop spans 16 amino acids. CDR3 in amino acids: CASSQEAGSGANVLTF. The CDR3 DNA sequence: TGTGCCAGCAGCCAAGAGGCTGGGAGCGGGGCCAACGTCCTGACTTTC.

The chain has TRBV7-9 and TRBJ2-1, with a weak D call TRBD2 (5 bases). This CDR3 has 15 residues. Germline V gene lookup returns CDR1 SEHNR and CDR2 FQNEAQ (reference sequence). V was cut by 4 bases and J by 0 bases, with 10 bases left in between. Written as DNA, the CDR3 is TGTGCCAGCAGCTCCGGAGCGGCCTCCTACAATGAGCAGTTCTTC. This translates into CASSSGAASYNEQFF.

The chain's CDR3 is CASSLWTGSDQPQHF. CDR3 nucleotides: TGTGCCAGCAGCCTATGGACAGGGTCGGATCAGCCCCAGCATTTT. The chain combines TRBV5-6 with TRBJ1-5, with 8 positions matching TRBD1. Germline CDR1 is SGHDT and CDR2 is YYEEEE. The V segment lost 4 bases and the J segment 5 bases; nucleotides outside the gene matches: 8. This CDR3 spans 15 amino acids. Variable domain in full (rest from reference TRBV5-6 and TRBJ1-5): DAGVTQSPTHLIKTRGQQVTLRCSPKSGHDTVSWYQQALGQGPQFIFQYYEEEERQRGNFPDRFSGHQFPNYSSELNVNALLLGDSALYLCASSLWTGSDQPQHFGDGTRLSIL.

This clone was counted a few times. Compared with germline, one end of the junction differs, possibly owing to a read error. The same CDR3 arises from other DNA sequences in this sample as well. V usage is TRBV11-2 and J usage is TRBJ1-4; D is unclear. Germline assignment: CDR1 SGHAT and CDR2 FQNNGV. The CDR3 covers 18 residues. The CDR3 DNA sequence: TGCGCCAGCAGCCAAGAAACACTAGACGCTAGAATTAATGAAAAACTGTTTTTT. Its protein is CASSQETLDARINEKLFF. Complete variable domain (other parts from reference TRBV11-2 and TRBJ1-4): EAGVAQSPRYKIIEKRQSVAFWCNPISGHATLYWYQQILGQGPKLLIQFQNNGVVDDSQLPKDRFSAERLKGVDSTLKIQPAKLEDSAVYLCASSQETLDARINEKLFFGSGTQLSVL.

The V call is TRBV4-1, the J call TRBJ2-7; the match to TRBD1 covers 8 bases. This CDR3 is built from 15 residues. Losses at the gene ends were 3 bases for V and 1 base for J; bases not matched to a gene: 5. Germline CDR1 and CDR2: MGHRA and YSYEKL. The DNA of the CDR3 is TGCGCCAGCAGCCAGGACAGGGAAGATTCCTACGAGCAGTACTTC. Translation: CASSQDREDSYEQYF.

Points on this clone: Other DNA sequences of this sample code for an identical CDR3. In DNA, the CDR3 is TGCAGCGTTGATTACCAGGGGCCTGAAGCTTTCTTT. Encoded protein: CSVDYQGPEAFF. J is TRBJ1-1 and V is TRBV29-1; a weak D match, TRBD1 (6 bases). V was clipped by 3 bases and J by 6 bases, with 11 bases between them. The CDR3 contains 12 residues. Per the germline V gene, CDR1 is SQVTM and CDR2 is ANQGSEA.